The 24 T cell receptor beta chains reported below all come from one sample, sequenced in a study of T cell responses to AZD1222 COVID-19 vaccine. Libraries were prepared by immunoSEQ multiplex PCR; TCRdb keeps only in-frame clonotypes and omits some of them. The sample holds 45,000 to 55,000 clones, under 85% seen once. Specimen: peripheral blood, collected on day 0 of MenACWY control vaccination. All receptors derive from an adult in good health.

This chain connects TRBV19 to TRBJ2-5; maybe TRBD1 (5 bases). The CDR3 runs 15 residues. V gave up 4 bases and J gave up 5 bases, with 17 bases separating them. Germline V gene sequence: CDR1 LNHDA, CDR2 SQIVND (reference sequence). The CDR3 sequence is CASSKGDSDLETQYF. The CDR3 DNA sequence: TGTGCCAGTAGTAAAGGCGACAGCGACCTGGAGACCCAGTACTTC.

V gene TRBV11-2 combines with J gene TRBJ1-1; possibly TRBD1 for D (5 bases). The V gene's germline CDR1 is SGHAT and CDR2 FQNNGV. Trimming cost V 5 bases and J 1 base, with 11 bases left between them. The CDR3 runs to 14 residues. The CDR3: CASSTRGRNTEAFF. In nucleotides, the CDR3 is TGTGCCAGCAGCACAAGGGGACGGAACACTGAAGCTTTCTTT.

This rearrangement joins TRBV6-6 to TRBJ1-2; 7 bases fit TRBD1. In germline, CDR1 is MNHNY, CDR2 SVGAGI (reference sequence). The V and J ends lost 6 bases and 5 bases, in that order; junction bases with no gene match: 12. The CDR3 has 15 amino acids. This chain's CDR3 is CASSPGTVSGYGYTF. CDR3 coding DNA: TGTGCCAGCAGCCCCGGGACAGTAAGTGGATATGGCTACACCTTC.

The chain is built from TRBV18 and TRBJ1-3, with TRBD1 identical over 8 bases. The CDR3 extends over 15 amino acids. Germline V lookup: CDR1 KGHSH, CDR2 LQKENI. Trimming removed 0 bases from V and 2 bases from J; junction bases left unmatched: 0. DNA of the CDR3: TGTGCCAGCTCACCACCGGACAGGGCTGGAAACACCATATATTTT. Its translation is CASSPPDRAGNTIYF.

This chain uses TRBV5-1 with TRBJ1-1; D gene unclear. V was trimmed by 4 bases and J by 4 bases, leaving 11 bases between them. The CDR3 runs 13 residues. Germline V CDR1 and CDR2: SGHRS, YFSETQ. This chain's CDR3 is CASSVESATEAFF. The CDR3, as DNA: TGCGCCAGCAGCGTTGAATCGGCCACTGAAGCTTTCTTT.

The gene calls are TRBV5-4 and TRBJ1-5, with unresolved D. V was cut by 4 bases and J by 1 base, with 6 bases left in between. Per the germline V gene, CDR1 is SGHNT and CDR2 is YYREEE (reference sequence). The CDR3 loop spans 13 amino acids. In DNA, the CDR3 is TGTGCCAGCAGCCTGGGGAGCAATCAGCCCCAGCATTTT. This codes for CASSLGSNQPQHF.

The rearrangement links TRBV24-1 to TRBJ2-5; 7 nucleotides match TRBD1. Losses at the gene ends were 1 base for V and 3 bases for J; bases not matched to a gene: 10. Germline lookup yields CDR1 KGHDR and CDR2 SFDVKD. The CDR3 length is 17 residues. This chain's CDR3 is CATSDFAAGTEKETQYF. CDR3 nucleotides: TGTGCCACCAGTGATTTCGCAGCCGGGACAGAAAAAGAGACCCAGTACTTC.

V is TRBV5-1 and J is TRBJ2-7; 11 bases map to TRBD1. CDR3 length: 15 amino acids. Looked up from germline, CDR1 is SGHRS and CDR2 is YFSETQ. V lost 4 bases to trimming and J lost 3 bases; unmatched junction nucleotides: 6. The CDR3 loop is CASSEYGTGGYEQYF. The CDR3 DNA reads as TGCGCCAGCAGCGAATACGGGACAGGGGGCTACGAGCAGTACTTC.

This clone was picked up a small number of times. This chain uses TRBV10-1 with TRBJ1-1, with TRBD1 as a possible D gene (5 bases). The CDR3 covers 13 residues. The germline gives CDR1 WNHNN, CDR2 SYGVQD (reference sequence). V shed 6 bases and J shed 5 bases, with 13 bases lying between them. The CDR3 here is CASSADSQTEAFF. DNA of the CDR3: TGCGCCAGCAGCGCTGACAGTCAGACTGAAGCTTTCTTT.

This clone occurred once. The rearrangement links TRBV6-2 or TRBV6-3 to TRBJ2-7; D perhaps matches TRBD1 (6 bases). V shed 5 bases and J shed 3 bases, with 11 bases lying between them. This CDR3 comprises 13 residues. Germline assignment: CDR1 MNHEY and CDR2 SVGEGT. Written as DNA, the CDR3 is TGTGCCAGCAGTGGGCAACAGGGCTACGAGCAGTACGTC. The encoded protein is CASSGQQGYEQYV.

CDR3 loop: CASSFLTGQETQYF. The CDR3 nucleotides read TGCGCCAGCAGCTTTTTGACAGGTCAAGAGACCCAGTACTTC. The chain has TRBV5-1 and TRBJ2-5; a weak D match, TRBD1 (6 bases). This CDR3 spans 14 amino acids. Trimming stripped 2 bases from V and 2 bases from J, with 10 bases between. Germline-derived CDR1 and CDR2 are SGHRS and YFSETQ.

The sample holds one count of this clone. The V call is TRBV15, the J call TRBJ2-7, with D perhaps matching TRBD2 (6 bases). The V end was cut by 3 bases, the J end by 3 bases, with 15 bases between. Germline-derived CDR1 and CDR2 are LNHNV and YYDKDF (reference sequence). The CDR3 has 15 residues. The CDR3 loop is CATSSPGLANYEQYF. CDR3 in DNA: TGTGCCACCAGCAGCCCCGGCCTAGCGAACTACGAGCAGTACTTC.

The rearrangement links TRBV6-5 to TRBJ1-5; no firm D call. Germline CDR1 reads MNHEY; CDR2 reads SVGAGI. Trimming shortened V by 7 bases and J by 7 bases, and 14 bases separated the two germline ends. The CDR3 totals 13 residues. The DNA of the CDR3 is TGTGCCAGCACCCAACGGGTAGGCCAGCCCCAGCATTTT. It specifies CASTQRVGQPQHF.

The chain links TRBV20-1 to TRBJ2-1, with D perhaps TRBD1 or TRBD2 (6 bases each). This CDR3 region has 9 residues. Per germline, CDR1 DFQATT and CDR2 SNEGSKA (reference sequence). CDR3 protein: CSPGAMGFF. CDR3 bases: TGCAGCCCGGGGGCGATGGGGTTCTTC.

This rearrangement joins TRBV27 to TRBJ1-2; tentatively, D is TRBD1 (6 bases). V lost 3 bases, J lost 8 bases, and 19 bases lay in between. CDR3 length equals 15 residues. Looked up from germline, CDR1 is MNHEY and CDR2 is SMNVEV (reference sequence). The CDR3 region has the DNA TGTGCCAGCAGTTTCCAGGGGACTGGGTTGGGGGGCTACACCTTC. It yields the protein CASSFQGTGLGGYTF.

The rearrangement joins TRBV6-2 or TRBV6-3 to TRBJ1-5, with unresolved D. This CDR3 spans 14 amino acids. Germline CDR1 and CDR2: MNHEY and SVGEGT. The V end lost 4 bases, the J end lost 0 bases, and 7 bases lay between the germline ends. In DNA form, the CDR3 reads TGTGCCAGCAGTTTGACAAATAGCAATCAGCCCCAGCATTTT. Encoded protein: CASSLTNSNQPQHF.

The rearrangement uses TRBV24-1 and TRBJ1-5, with D hard to call. The CDR3 consists of 14 residues. CDR1 is KGHDR, CDR2 SFDVKD, per germline. Trimming took off 4 bases at V and 9 bases at J, with 15 bases between the two ends. DNA for the CDR3: TGTGCCACCAGTGACTCGGTCGATGAAGGGCCCCAGCATTTT. Its translation: CATSDSVDEGPQHF.

V gene TRBV14 combines with J gene TRBJ2-1, with 7 bases lining up with TRBD2. The CDR3 has 16 amino acids. Per germline, CDR1 SGHDN and CDR2 FVKESK. Unmatched junction bases numbered 11, after V lost 5 bases and J lost 4 bases. CDR3 loop: CASSIAPASGYNEQFF. The DNA of the CDR3 is TGTGCCAGCAGCATAGCCCCGGCTAGCGGTTACAATGAGCAGTTCTTC.

The rearrangement links TRBV7-9 to TRBJ2-1, with 7 bases that match TRBD2. V was clipped by 3 bases and J by 3 bases; unmatched bases: 5. CDR3 length equals 15 residues. Germline loops: CDR1 SEHNR, CDR2 FQNEAQ (reference sequence). CDR3 DNA sequence: TGTGCCAGCAGCTTGGCTAGCGGCTACTACAATGAGCAGTTCTTC. It codes for CASSLASGYYNEQFF.

The chain joins TRBV24-1 to TRBJ1-2; no clear D. Germline CDR1 is KGHDR and CDR2 is SFDVKD. Deletions cut 6 bases from V and 5 bases from J, with 15 bases between. The CDR3 spans 14 residues. The DNA for the CDR3 is TGTGCCACCAGTTCCTCCCCCCTTGGGTATGGCTACACCTTC. Protein sequence: CATSSSPLGYGYTF.

This clone has only one observation. J is TRBJ1-5 and V is TRBV5-1; 7 nucleotides align to TRBD1. After removal of 2 bases from V and 8 bases from J, the junction contained 4 bases not matched to a gene. The CDR3 is 13 residues long. Germline V gene data show CDR1 as SGHRS and CDR2 as YFSETQ. CDR3 region: CASSFRRGEPQHF. The CDR3 bases are TGCGCCAGCAGCTTCCGCAGGGGGGAGCCCCAGCATTTT.

V gene TRBV30 combines with J gene TRBJ1-5, with a possible D match to TRBD1 (5 bases). Germline V gene lookup returns CDR1 GTSNPN and CDR2 SVGIG (reference sequence). The CDR3 sequence is 17 residues long. V was clipped by 1 base and J by 0 bases, with 16 bases between them. The CDR3: CAWSGGRVSGSNQPQHF. The DNA of the CDR3 is TGTGCCTGGAGTGGGGGGAGAGTGAGTGGTAGCAATCAGCCCCAGCATTTT.

This clone has more than one count but fewer than ten. The rearrangement uses TRBV28 and TRBJ1-1; D unresolved. This CDR3 comprises 12 residues. CDR1 is MDHEN and CDR2 is SYDVKM in the germline V gene. V lost 4 bases to trimming and J lost 6 bases, with 9 bases between them. The CDR3 protein is CASSWRWPEAFF. The CDR3 coding sequence is TGTGCCAGCAGTTGGAGGTGGCCTGAAGCTTTCTTT.

V is TRBV5-4 and J is TRBJ2-3; the match to TRBD1 covers 11 bases. CDR1 and CDR2 from the germline V gene are SGHNT and YYREEE (reference sequence). V shed 4 bases and J 5 bases; nucleotides not matched to a gene: 6. The CDR3 is made up of 15 amino acids. CDR3 DNA: TGTGCCAGCAGCGTGGACAGGGGGCATGGAGATACGCAGTATTTT. This sequence encodes CASSVDRGHGDTQYF.